The clone carrying this T cell receptor beta chain showed up just a few times. Trimming at V came to 6 bases and at J to 6 bases, leaving 8 bases not matched to a gene. CDR1 MGHDK and CDR2 SYGVNS come from the germline V gene. The CDR3 runs 14 residues. The data are from a study of beta chain features in type 1 diabetes. All of the isolated RNA was reverse transcribed, so expressed TCRB transcripts were sequenced. The table came from immunoSEQ multiplex PCR; TCRdb's copy has only in-frame clones and leaves some out. The data show around 430,000 clones, about 32% seen once. The sequence derives from a man between 18 and 35 years old in good health. J is TRBJ2-4 and V is TRBV25-1; TRBD1 matches at 7 bases. The source material was naive CD4+ T cells from blood. DNA for the CDR3: TGTGCCAGCAGCGAGGGACAGCTCCTAAACATTCAGTACTTC. The encoded protein is CASSEGQLLNIQYF. The variable domain in full, with the rest retrieved from reference TRBV25-1 and TRBJ2-4, is EADIYQTPRYLVIGTGKKITLECSQTMGHDKMYWYQQDPGMELHLIHYSYGVNSTEKGDLSSESTVSRIRTEHFPLTLESARPSHTSQYLCASSEGQLLNIQYFGAGTRLSVL.